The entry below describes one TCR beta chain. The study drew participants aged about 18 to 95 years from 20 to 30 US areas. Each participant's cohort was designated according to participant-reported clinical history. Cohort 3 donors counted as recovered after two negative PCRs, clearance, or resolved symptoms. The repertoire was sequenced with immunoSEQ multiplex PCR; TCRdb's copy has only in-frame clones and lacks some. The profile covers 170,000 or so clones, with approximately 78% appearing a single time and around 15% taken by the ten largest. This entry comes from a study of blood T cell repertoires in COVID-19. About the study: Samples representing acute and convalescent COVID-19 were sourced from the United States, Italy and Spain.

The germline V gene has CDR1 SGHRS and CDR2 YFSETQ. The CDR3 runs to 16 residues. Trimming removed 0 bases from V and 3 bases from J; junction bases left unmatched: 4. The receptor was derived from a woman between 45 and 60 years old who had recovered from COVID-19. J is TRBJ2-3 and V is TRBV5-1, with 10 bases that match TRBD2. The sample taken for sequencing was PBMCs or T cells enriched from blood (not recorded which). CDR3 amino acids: CASSLVLAGDTDTQYF. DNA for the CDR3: TGCGCCAGCAGCTTGGTTCTAGCGGGAGATACAGATACGCAGTATTTT.